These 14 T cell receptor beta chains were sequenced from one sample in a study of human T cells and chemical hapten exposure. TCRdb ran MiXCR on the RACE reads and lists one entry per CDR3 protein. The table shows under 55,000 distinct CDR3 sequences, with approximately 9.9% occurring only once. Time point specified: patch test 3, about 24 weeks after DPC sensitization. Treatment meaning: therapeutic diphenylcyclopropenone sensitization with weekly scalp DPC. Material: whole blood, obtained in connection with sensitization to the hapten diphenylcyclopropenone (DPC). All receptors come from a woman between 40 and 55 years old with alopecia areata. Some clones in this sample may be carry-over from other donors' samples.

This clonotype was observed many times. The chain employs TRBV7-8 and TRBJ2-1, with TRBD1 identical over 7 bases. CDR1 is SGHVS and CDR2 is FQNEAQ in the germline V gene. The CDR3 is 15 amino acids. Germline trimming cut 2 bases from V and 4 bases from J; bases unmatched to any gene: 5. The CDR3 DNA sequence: TGTGCCAGCAGCTTATTGGGGGACAGTTACAATGAGCAGTTCTTC. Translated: CASSLLGDSYNEQFF. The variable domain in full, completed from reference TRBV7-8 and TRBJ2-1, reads GAGVSQSPRYKVAKRGQDVALRCDPISGHVSLFWYQQALGQGPEFLTYFQNEAQLDKSGLPSDRFFAERPEGSVSTLKIQRTQQEDSAVYLCASSLLGDSYNEQFFGPGTRLTVL.

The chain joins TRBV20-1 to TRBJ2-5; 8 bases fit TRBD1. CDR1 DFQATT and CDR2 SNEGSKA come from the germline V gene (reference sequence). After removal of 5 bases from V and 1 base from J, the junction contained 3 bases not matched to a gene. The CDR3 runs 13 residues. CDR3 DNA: TGCAGTGCTGTCGGACAGGGCCAAGAGACCCAGTACTTC. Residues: CSAVGQGQETQYF.

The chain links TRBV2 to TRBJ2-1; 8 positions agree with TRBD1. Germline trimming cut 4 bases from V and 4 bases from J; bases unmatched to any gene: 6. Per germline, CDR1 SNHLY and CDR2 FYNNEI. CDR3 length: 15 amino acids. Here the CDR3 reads CASSVDRGIYNEQFF. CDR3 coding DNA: TGTGCCAGCAGTGTCGACAGGGGCATATACAATGAGCAGTTCTTC.

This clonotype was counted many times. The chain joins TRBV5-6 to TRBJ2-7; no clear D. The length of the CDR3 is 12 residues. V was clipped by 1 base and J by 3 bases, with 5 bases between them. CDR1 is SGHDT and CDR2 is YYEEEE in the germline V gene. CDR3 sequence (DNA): TGTGCCAGCAGCTTGAACAGCTACGAGCAGTACTTC. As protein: CASSLNSYEQYF.

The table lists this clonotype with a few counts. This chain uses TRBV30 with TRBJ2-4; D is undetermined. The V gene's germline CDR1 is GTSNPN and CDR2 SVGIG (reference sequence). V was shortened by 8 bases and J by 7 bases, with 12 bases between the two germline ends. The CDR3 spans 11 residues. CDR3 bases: TGTGCCCGTTCAAATGGCAACATTCAGTACTTC. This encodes CARSNGNIQYF.

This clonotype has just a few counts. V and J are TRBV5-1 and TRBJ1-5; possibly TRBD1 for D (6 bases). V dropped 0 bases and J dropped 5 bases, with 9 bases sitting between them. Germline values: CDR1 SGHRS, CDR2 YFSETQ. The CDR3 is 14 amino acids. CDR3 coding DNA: TGCGCCAGCAGCTTGGACAAGGGGGATCAGCCCCAGCATTTT. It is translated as CASSLDKGDQPQHF.

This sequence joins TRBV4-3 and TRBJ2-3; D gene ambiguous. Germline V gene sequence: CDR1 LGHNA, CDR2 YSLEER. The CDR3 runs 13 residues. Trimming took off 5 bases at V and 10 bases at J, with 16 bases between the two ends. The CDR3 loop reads CASSTLTGSAQYF. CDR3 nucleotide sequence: TGCGCCAGCAGCACCCTTACCGGGTCTGCGCAGTATTTT.

CDR3 residues: CASSLDRGNTEAFF. In DNA form, the CDR3 reads TGCGCCAGCAGCTTGGACAGGGGAAACACTGAAGCTTTCTTT. The chain combines TRBV5-1 with TRBJ1-1; TRBD1 agrees at 7 bases. J lost 2 bases, V lost 0 bases, and 1 base had no gene match. There are 14 residues in the CDR3. From germline, CDR1 is SGHRS and CDR2 YFSETQ.

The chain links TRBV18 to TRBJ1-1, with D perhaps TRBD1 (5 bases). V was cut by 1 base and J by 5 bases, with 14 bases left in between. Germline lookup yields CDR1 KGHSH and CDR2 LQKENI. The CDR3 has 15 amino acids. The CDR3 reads CASSPQSMGETEAFF. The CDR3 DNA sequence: TGTGCCAGCTCACCACAAAGTATGGGGGAAACTGAAGCTTTCTTT.

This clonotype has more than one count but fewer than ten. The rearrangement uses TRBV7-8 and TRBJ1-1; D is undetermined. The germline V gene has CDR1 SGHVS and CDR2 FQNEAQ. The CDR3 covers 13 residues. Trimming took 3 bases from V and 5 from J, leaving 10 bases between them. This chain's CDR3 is CASSFPGRTEAFF. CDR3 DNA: TGTGCCAGCAGCTTTCCCGGGAGGACTGAAGCTTTCTTT.

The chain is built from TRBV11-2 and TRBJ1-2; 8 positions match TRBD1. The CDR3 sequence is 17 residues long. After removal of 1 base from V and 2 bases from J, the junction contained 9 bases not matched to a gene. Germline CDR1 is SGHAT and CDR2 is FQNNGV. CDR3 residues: CASSLVAGGFGNYGYTF. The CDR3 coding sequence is TGTGCCAGCAGCTTAGTTGCAGGGGGCTTCGGGAACTATGGCTACACCTTC.

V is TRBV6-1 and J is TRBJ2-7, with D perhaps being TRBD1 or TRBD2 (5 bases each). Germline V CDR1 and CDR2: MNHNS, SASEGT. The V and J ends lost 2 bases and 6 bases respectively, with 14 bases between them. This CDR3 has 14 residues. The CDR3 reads CASSESGDGFEQYF. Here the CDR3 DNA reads TGTGCCAGCAGTGAATCTGGGGACGGGTTCGAGCAGTACTTC.

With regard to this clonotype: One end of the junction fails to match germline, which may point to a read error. CDR3 region: CSARATSDFNEQFF. The CDR3 DNA reads as TGCAGTGCGAGAGCGACTAGTGATTTCAATGAGCAGTTCTTC. The chain couples TRBV20-1 to TRBJ2-1; TRBD2 might be the D (6 bases). Germline V gives CDR1 DFQATT, CDR2 SNEGSKA (reference sequence). This CDR3 region has 14 residues.

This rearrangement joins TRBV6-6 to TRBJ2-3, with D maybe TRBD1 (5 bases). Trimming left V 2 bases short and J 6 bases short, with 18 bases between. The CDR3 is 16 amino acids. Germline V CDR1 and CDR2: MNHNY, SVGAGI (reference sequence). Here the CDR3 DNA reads TGTGCCAGCAGTTACCCCCACACTTCTCCAGGGGATACGCAGTATTTT. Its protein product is CASSYPHTSPGDTQYF.